The 16 T cell receptor beta chains below were found in one sample sequenced in a study of cytomegalovirus exposure and HLA in healthy donors. Primers for the PCR totalled 60 Vbeta and 13 Jbeta. The data were produced by immunoSEQ multiplex PCR, yet TCRdb's version contains in-frame clones alone and is incomplete. The sample includes more than 200,000 clones, almost 70% of them seen just once. Sequencing was carried out using PBMCs. The receptors were sampled from a man in his forties or fifties in good health and CMV-seropositive.

This clone was observed a few times. The rearrangement links TRBV6-5 to TRBJ1-2; TRBD1 matches at 7 bases. V was pared by 6 bases and J by 2 bases, with 6 bases of the junction left unmatched. Germline CDR1 reads MNHEY; CDR2 reads SVGAGI. The CDR3 runs to 14 residues. The CDR3 DNA reads as TGTGCCAGCAGCAGGACAGGCGGAAACTATGGCTACACCTTC. It specifies CASSRTGGNYGYTF.

The CDR3, as DNA: TGTGCCAGCAGCTTAGATAAGGGAGACAACTATGGCTACACCTTC. It translates to CASSLDKGDNYGYTF. This chain connects TRBV11-2 to TRBJ1-2; D is ambiguous. V lost 0 bases and J lost 2, with 10 bases in between. CDR1 SGHAT and CDR2 FQNNGV come from the germline V gene. CDR3 length equals 15 residues.

This rearrangement joins TRBV5-4 to TRBJ2-2; tentatively, D is TRBD1 (5 bases). Deletions cut 0 bases from V and 5 bases from J, with 5 bases between. CDR3 size: 13 residues. Germline-derived CDR1 and CDR2 are SGHNT and YYREEE (reference sequence). The CDR3 protein is CASSLEGTGELFF. The CDR3 DNA reads as TGTGCCAGCAGCTTGGAGGGGACCGGGGAGCTGTTTTTT.

The chain couples TRBV27 to TRBJ2-3; TRBD1 aligns across 8 bases. Trimming cost V 4 bases and J 6 bases; bases outside gene matches: 3. Germline CDR1 reads MNHEY; CDR2 reads SMNVEV (reference sequence). CDR3 length: 13 residues. CDR3 protein: CASSYRGIDTQYF. CDR3 DNA sequence: TGTGCCAGCAGTTACAGGGGGATTGATACGCAGTATTTT.

This clone appeared once. The chain uses TRBV11-2 and TRBJ2-5; D remains ambiguous. Between the trimmed V and J ends, which lost 5 bases and 2 bases, there was a span of 12 bases. This CDR3 has 14 residues. CDR1 SGHAT and CDR2 FQNNGV come from the germline V gene. The CDR3 sequence is CASSPPYRQETQYF. The CDR3 nucleotides are TGTGCCAGCAGCCCGCCCTACAGACAAGAGACCCAGTACTTC.

This chain joins TRBV5-1 and TRBJ1-6; no definite D call. Germline values: CDR1 SGHRS, CDR2 YFSETQ. The CDR3 sequence is 15 residues long. With 2 bases removed from V and 7 bases from J, the gap between germline ends came to 13 bases. The CDR3 reads CASSFTSVNNSPLHF. The CDR3 DNA follows: TGCGCCAGCAGCTTTACCAGCGTCAACAATTCACCCCTCCACTTT.

This clone was seen more than once but under ten times. The rearrangement uses TRBV5-5 and TRBJ1-2, with TRBD1 identical over 10 bases. Germline CDR1 and CDR2: SGHKS and YYEKEE (reference sequence). This CDR3 is 16 amino acids long. The J segment lost 1 base and the V segment lost 3 bases, leaving 6 bases of the junction unmatched. The CDR3 region is CASSYPTGGNNYGYTF. CDR3 bases: TGTGCCAGCAGCTACCCGACAGGGGGCAATAACTATGGCTACACCTTC.

The chain has TRBV9 and TRBJ2-5, with 7 bases aligning to TRBD2. The V gene end was trimmed by 0 bases and the J gene end by 5 bases; junction bases not matched to a gene: 13. The CDR3 length is 17 residues. Germline CDR1 and CDR2: SGDLS and YYNGEE. CDR3 in amino acids: CASSVGSQAGIRETQYF. CDR3 sequence (DNA): TGTGCCAGCAGCGTAGGGAGCCAAGCGGGGATCCGGGAGACCCAGTACTTC.

The chain links TRBV7-9 to TRBJ2-7, with D perhaps matching TRBD2 (6 bases). V was pared by 1 base and J by 7 bases, with 8 bases between. Germline CDR1 SEHNR, CDR2 FQNEAQ (reference sequence). The CDR3 covers 12 residues. The CDR3 region is CASSLEGLEQYF. In nucleotides, the CDR3 is TGTGCCAGCAGCTTAGAGGGACTTGAGCAGTACTTC.

The V call is TRBV5-4, the J call TRBJ1-2; 12 bases are a match to TRBD1. With 3 bases clipped from V and 6 bases from J, the junction kept 6 bases outside the gene matches. Germline V gene sequence: CDR1 SGHNT, CDR2 YYREEE (reference sequence). CDR3 size: 15 residues. The CDR3 is CASSSGTGGADGYTF. The CDR3, as DNA: TGTGCCAGCAGCTCCGGGACAGGGGGCGCCGATGGCTACACCTTC.

This clone was counted once. The CDR3 coding sequence is TGTGCCATCAGTGAGCCGAAGGGGTTTGGGACAGATACGCAGTATTTT. It specifies CAISEPKGFGTDTQYF. This sequence joins TRBV10-3 and TRBJ2-3, with D tentatively TRBD1 (5 bases). This CDR3 comprises 16 residues. V dropped 2 bases and J dropped 3 bases, with 15 bases sitting between them. Germline CDR1 reads ENHRY; CDR2 reads SYGVKD.

This clone has a handful of counts. The chain joins TRBV15 to TRBJ2-7; 8 positions match TRBD2. This CDR3 is built from 16 residues. The ends lost 0 bases at V and 3 bases at J; junction bases unmatched: 7. CDR1 LNHNV and CDR2 YYDKDF come from the germline V gene (reference sequence). This CDR3 reads CATSRDSQRGNYEQYF. In DNA form, the CDR3 reads TGTGCCACCAGCAGAGATTCACAGCGGGGGAACTACGAGCAGTACTTC. The complete variable domain, with remaining parts taken from reference TRBV15 and TRBJ2-7, reads DAMVIQNPRYQVTQFGKPVTLSCSQTLNHNVMYWYQQKSSQAPKLLFHYYDKDFNNEADTPDNFQSRRPNTSFCFLDIRSPGLGDTAMYLCATSRDSQRGNYEQYFGPGTRLTVT.

V gene TRBV1 combines with J gene TRBJ2-3; TRBD1, as called in the table, went unchecked against the DNA. TRBV1 constitutes a pseudogene. The CDR3 contains 15 residues. CDR3 DNA sequence: TGCACCAGCAGCTTCCCCGACTGGGGGCTCTTTCGGCAGTATTTT. It codes for CTSSFPDWGLFRQYF.

There are a few counts of this clone. The chain carries TRBV10-3 and TRBJ2-6; 10 nucleotides match TRBD1. The CDR3 length is 18 residues. Per germline, CDR1 ENHRY and CDR2 SYGVKD. The V segment lost 2 bases and the J segment 1 base; nucleotides outside the gene matches: 5. CDR3 amino acids: CAISEGDRGGSGANVLTF. The CDR3 nucleotides read TGTGCCATCAGTGAGGGGGACAGGGGAGGGTCTGGGGCCAACGTCCTGACTTTC.

This sequence joins TRBV10-3 and TRBJ2-1; TRBD1 is a possible D gene (5 bases). The V gene lost 6 bases and the J gene lost 2 bases, with 14 bases spanning the gap. The CDR3 contains 15 residues. Germline loops: CDR1 ENHRY, CDR2 SYGVKD. CDR3 sequence: CAIRRVRGPYNEQFF. In nucleotides, the CDR3 is TGTGCCATCAGAAGGGTTAGGGGCCCCTACAATGAGCAGTTCTTC.

This clone appeared a few times. The rearrangement uses TRBV9 and TRBJ2-2; 7 bases fit TRBD1. Germline assignment: CDR1 SGDLS and CDR2 YYNGEE. The CDR3 runs 17 residues. V shed 3 bases and J 2 bases; nucleotides not matched to a gene: 10. The CDR3 is CASSDPDRLVNTGELFF. Here the CDR3 DNA reads TGTGCCAGCAGCGATCCGGACAGGCTTGTAAACACCGGGGAGCTGTTTTTT.